The 20 T cell receptor beta chains given below trace back to one sample, sequenced in a study of radiation and T cells in renal cell carcinoma. The time point is: blood 2 weeks post-SBRT. As for treatment: 15 Gy SBRT to primary tumor, nephrectomy 4 weeks later. Only in-frame clones appear in the TCRdb table, and some are missing; sequencing was by immunoSEQ multiplex PCR. Here the sample spans around 86,000 clones, 80% to 90% being singletons. This material consisted of blood, taken from a patient whose treatment included radiotherapy and nephrectomy. The receptors were sampled from a woman aged 50 to 65 with renal cell carcinoma.

This sequence joins TRBV7-2 and TRBJ2-7, with D perhaps matching TRBD2 (7 bases). CDR1 is SGHTA, CDR2 FQGNSA, per germline. This CDR3 spans 14 amino acids. Between the trimmed V and J ends, which lost 7 bases and 2 bases, there was a span of 15 bases. For the CDR3, the DNA is TGTGCCAGCACCCACTACGGGGGGCCCTACGAGCAGTACTTC. This gives the protein CASTHYGGPYEQYF.

The rearrangement uses TRBV4-1 and TRBJ2-1; the D is unclear. CDR1 MGHRA and CDR2 YSYEKL come from the germline V gene. The CDR3 loop spans 14 amino acids. V was trimmed by 2 bases and J by 7 bases, leaving 12 bases between them. The CDR3 DNA reads TGCGCCAGCAGCCAAAGGATCCGAGAAAATGAGCAGTTCTTC. It encodes CASSQRIRENEQFF.

This chain links TRBV2 with TRBJ1-2; D remains unclear. This CDR3 has 13 amino acids. Germline V gene data show CDR1 as SNHLY and CDR2 as FYNNEI. V lost 6 bases and J 8 bases, leaving 16 bases between the germline ends. The CDR3 loop is CASSGPRDSGYTF. The CDR3 coding sequence is TGTGCCAGCAGCGGTCCACGAGATTCGGGCTACACCTTC.

The chain couples TRBV6-4 to TRBJ2-3; 9 nucleotides line up with TRBD2. Germline V lookup: CDR1 MRHNA, CDR2 SNTAGT. V shed 5 bases and J 4 bases; nucleotides not matched to a gene: 7. The CDR3 extends over 15 amino acids. CDR3 nucleotide sequence: TGTGCCAGCAGTTCCTTAGCGGGAGTCTCAGATACGCAGTATTTT. It encodes CASSSLAGVSDTQYF.

The J gene is TRBJ1-6, the V gene TRBV7-9; no firm D call. CDR1 and CDR2 (germline): SEHNR, FQNEAQ (reference sequence). This CDR3 has 14 residues. Trimming pared 5 bases from V and 8 bases from J, leaving 13 bases between. The CDR3 region has the DNA TGTGCCAGCAGCCCCTCTGGTGGTGATTCACCCCTCCACTTT. Its translation is CASSPSGGDSPLHF.

The gene calls are TRBV28 and TRBJ2-7; 10 positions agree with TRBD1. Germline V gives CDR1 MDHEN, CDR2 SYDVKM. This CDR3 contains 13 residues. Germline trimming cut 10 bases from V and 2 bases from J; bases unmatched to any gene: 5. The CDR3 bases are TGTGCCAACCAGGGACAGGGGACCTACGAGCAGTACTTC. Translating gives CANQGQGTYEQYF.

This clone occurred a few times. This CDR3 reads CASGHGQGTIRPEAFF. In nucleotides, the CDR3 is TGTGCTAGTGGCCACGGACAGGGGACGATAAGGCCTGAAGCTTTCTTT. The chain uses TRBV12-5 and TRBJ1-1; 9 bases align to TRBD1. CDR1 is LGHNT and CDR2 is FRNRAP in the germline V gene. V shed 6 bases and J 6 bases; nucleotides not matched to a gene: 14. This CDR3 has 16 residues.

The V gene is TRBV5-6, the J gene TRBJ2-1; no clear D. Trimming took off 5 bases at V and 0 bases at J, with 12 bases between the two ends. This CDR3 is 15 amino acids long. CDR1 is SGHDT and CDR2 is YYEEEE in the germline V gene. In DNA, the CDR3 is TGTGCCAGCAGGCTCGGCCTAAGCTCCTACAATGAGCAGTTCTTC. Its translation: CASRLGLSSYNEQFF.

V gene TRBV6-1 combines with J gene TRBJ2-7, with 12 bases that match TRBD1. Trimming took 6 bases from V and 4 from J; bases not matched to a gene: 7. This CDR3 is 15 amino acids long. The germline V gene has CDR1 MNHNS and CDR2 SASEGT. The CDR3 sequence: CASRSGTGGQYEQYF. CDR3 bases: TGTGCCAGCAGGTCCGGGACAGGGGGCCAATACGAGCAGTACTTC.

The chain has TRBV6-5 and TRBJ2-7, with D perhaps TRBD1 (6 bases). Trimming shortened V by 6 bases and J by 7 bases, and 19 bases separated the two germline ends. The CDR3 has 14 residues. Germline loops: CDR1 MNHEY, CDR2 SVGAGI. Here the CDR3 DNA reads TGTGCCAGCAGCGTACACGGACAGACGAAGGAGCAGTACTTC. It yields the protein CASSVHGQTKEQYF.

V is TRBV28 and J is TRBJ2-7; D not resolved. The CDR3 is 12 residues long. Germline CDR1 MDHEN, CDR2 SYDVKM. V lost 3 bases and J 6 bases, leaving 9 bases between the germline ends. CDR3 in DNA: TGTGCCAGCAGTTTTCCCGGATTCGAGCAGTACTTC. Its protein is CASSFPGFEQYF.

The chain links TRBV19 to TRBJ1-1, with no clear D. CDR1 LNHDA and CDR2 SQIVND come from the germline V gene (reference sequence). Trimming took 4 bases from V and 5 from J, leaving 8 bases between them. This CDR3 is built from 12 residues. The DNA of the CDR3 is TGTGCCAGTAGTACCCGACGGACTGAAGCTTTCTTT. As protein: CASSTRRTEAFF.

The rearrangement joins TRBV19 to TRBJ2-2; 9 bases match TRBD1. The CDR3 sequence is 14 residues long. V lost 10 bases, J lost 6 bases, and 9 bases stayed unmatched. Germline V gene data show CDR1 as LNHDA and CDR2 as SQIVND (reference sequence). Here the CDR3 DNA reads TGTGCCACTCACCGGGACAGGGTGGCCGGGGAGCTGTTTTTT. It yields the protein CATHRDRVAGELFF. The complete variable domain, with remaining parts taken from reference TRBV19 and TRBJ2-2, reads DGGITQSPKYLFRKEGQNVTLSCEQNLNHDAMYWYRQDPGQGLRLIYYSQIVNDFQKGDIAEGYSVSREKKESFPLTVTSAQKNPTAFYLCATHRDRVAGELFFGEGSRLTVL.

The rearrangement uses TRBV19 and TRBJ1-3; D not resolved. The ends were cut back, 5 bases at V and 4 bases at J, with 12 bases in the middle. Germline V gene lookup returns CDR1 LNHDA and CDR2 SQIVND (reference sequence). The CDR3 sequence is 14 residues long. In nucleotides, the CDR3 is TGTGCCAGTAGTTTCCTAGGGCACGGAAACACCATATATTTT. Its protein is CASSFLGHGNTIYF.

The V call is TRBV5-1, the J call TRBJ2-3, with D perhaps matching TRBD1 (6 bases). The ends were cut back, 0 bases at V and 3 bases at J, with 11 bases in the middle. CDR3 length: 15 amino acids. Germline CDR1 reads SGHRS; CDR2 reads YFSETQ. CDR3 nucleotides: TGCGCCAGCAGCTTGGCAGGGGTGAGGACAGATACGCAGTATTTT. It yields the protein CASSLAGVRTDTQYF.

The genes are TRBV9 and TRBJ2-7, with D perhaps matching TRBD1 (6 bases). Germline CDR1 is SGDLS and CDR2 is YYNGEE. This CDR3 spans 15 amino acids. Trimming pared 2 bases from V and 0 bases from J, leaving 12 bases between. CDR3: CASSVTAGDSYEQYF. CDR3 nucleotides: TGTGCCAGCAGCGTGACGGCAGGGGACTCCTACGAGCAGTACTTC.

This rearrangement joins TRBV14 to TRBJ2-7, with 10 bases matching TRBD1. The V segment lost 0 bases and the J segment 0 bases; nucleotides outside the gene matches: 5. The CDR3 loop spans 17 amino acids. The germline gives CDR1 SGHDN, CDR2 FVKESK. The CDR3 reads CASSQDRDRGLSYEQYF. DNA of the CDR3: TGTGCCAGCAGCCAAGATAGGGACAGGGGCCTCTCCTACGAGCAGTACTTC.

The V and J genes are TRBV14 and TRBJ1-1; a weak D match, TRBD1 (5 bases). Looked up from germline, CDR1 is SGHDN and CDR2 is FVKESK. The CDR3 is made up of 12 amino acids. Trimming took 4 bases from V and 11 from J, leaving 14 bases between them. CDR3 residues: CASSLSWGEAFF. CDR3 DNA sequence: TGTGCCAGCAGCCTATCATGGGGGGAGGCTTTCTTT.

The rearrangement uses TRBV4-2 and TRBJ2-3; the D is unclear. Germline CDR1 is LGHNA and CDR2 is YNFKEQ. CDR3 length equals 13 residues. Between the trimmed V and J ends, which lost 4 bases and 4 bases, there was a span of 9 bases. The CDR3 sequence is CASSPQIADTQYF. The CDR3 DNA sequence: TGTGCCAGCAGCCCGCAAATAGCAGATACGCAGTATTTT.

This sequence joins TRBV19 and TRBJ2-7; 7 nucleotides match TRBD2. V dropped 4 bases and J dropped 3; count of bases not matched to a gene: 12. This CDR3 comprises 16 residues. CDR1 is LNHDA and CDR2 is SQIVND in the germline V gene (reference sequence). The CDR3, as DNA: TGTGCCAGTAGTACCCGTAGCGGGCAAAGTAGCTACGAGCAGTACTTC. Protein sequence: CASSTRSGQSSYEQYF.